This TCR beta chain was sequenced for a study of cytomegalovirus exposure and HLA in healthy donors. Both 60 Vbeta primers and 13 Jbeta primers went into the PCR. As handled by the study authors: An analysis performed later counted roughly 80 million unique TCR beta chains (roughly 11 million of them shared). The data were produced by immunoSEQ multiplex PCR, yet TCRdb's version contains in-frame clones alone and is incomplete. Clonal size and the V and J genes are those of that table, whereas D and trimming came from the DNA. The sample consists of 140,000 or so clones, over 70% of them appearing once. Among the donors, all were healthy bone marrow donors. Study-wide results and caveats: Several V segments, TRBV6-2 and TRBV6-3 among them, could not be told apart and were dropped. The study recorded 150 to 200 TCR beta chains that were cytomegalovirus-associated.

Remarks on this clone: Antigen: not known.

The V gene's germline CDR1 is SGHTA and CDR2 FQGNSA. The CDR3 runs to 12 residues. J gave up 6 bases and V 7 bases, and 2 bases lay outside the gene matches. The chain has TRBV7-2 and TRBJ2-2; 7 bases map to TRBD1. The TCR was taken from a man aged 40-49 years in good health and CMV-seronegative. Sequencing was performed on PBMCs. CDR3 in amino acids: CASNDRAGELFF. CDR3 in DNA: TGTGCCAGCAACGACAGGGCCGGGGAGCTGTTTTTT.